The present T cell receptor beta chain was sequenced within a study of control samples from healthy donors and cancer patients. Trimming cost V 2 bases and J 3 bases; bases outside gene matches: 2. CDR3 length: 14 amino acids. CDR1 is LGHDT, CDR2 YNNKEL, per germline (reference sequence). Method: immunoSEQ multiplex PCR; TCRdb's copy keeps in-frame clones and lacks some. The sample shows under 85,000 clones, about 79% of them seen only once. The sample was PBMCs. The chain couples TRBV3-1 (or the pseudogene TRBV3-2) to TRBJ2-7; 9 bases are a match to TRBD2. This sequence originates from a man in his 60s with head and neck cancer. Here the CDR3 reads CASSQKAGGYEQYF. Here the CDR3 DNA reads TGTGCCAGCAGCCAAAAAGCGGGAGGCTACGAGCAGTACTTC.